Here is one T cell receptor (beta chain) with its context. Its antigen target is currently unknown. One base away there is no much larger clone; base qualities are not given. The data derive from a study of blood T cell repertoires in COVID-19 (dated by TCRdb to about 2020). Concerning the study at large: Samples covering the acute and convalescent phases of COVID-19 were provided by collaborators in the United States, Italy and Spain. Nearly every sample came with metadata listing a de-identified subject ID, COVID-19 status, age in years and sex. Subjects who had been exposed to COVID-19, were actively infected with it, or had recovered from it provided the deeply sampled blood TCRbeta repertoires that made up the dataset. HLA class I and class II types, where available, came from metadata supplied by the sample provider rather than from assay-based typing. Samples were obtained from the ongoing ImmuneRACE study (first 160 participants) and from 1,000 to 1,500 subjects provided by 6 global collaborators. The repertoires were made available in a free public database intended to serve as a resource for research on the immune response to SARS-CoV-2. The prospective study material was composed of cDNA or gDNA derived from T cells, B-cell-depleted T cells, or PBMCs.

In the prospective study, participants were about 18 to 95 years old, resided in 24 geographic areas of the United States, and were enrolled through a virtual design. Cohort assignment in the prospective study relied on participant-reported clinical history from a screening survey and a study questionnaire. Mobile phlebotomists in the prospective study collected whole blood, serum and a nasopharyngeal or oropharyngeal swab from every participant. Participants in the prospective study had the option to provide additional blood draws and questionnaires over a roughly 2-month period. Prospective study blood samples were shipped either frozen or at room temperature before DNA extraction. CDR1 and CDR2, looked up from the germline V gene, are KGHDR and SFDVKD. V is reduced by 5 bases and J by 1 base, leaving a spacing of 10 bases between them. The CDR3 runs 14 residues from the cysteine to the phenylalanine. Only the CDR3 portion is preserved as DNA: 42 bases, with reading frame beginning at the first base.

The research as a whole found: The amount of clinical and demographic metadata varied by source and participant and was provided uncurated.

TCRbeta CDR3 regions were amplified from genomic DNA using the immunoSEQ Assay, a bias-controlled multiplex PCR. The paper's data handling went like this. Nucleated cell counts per sample were estimated from amplification of reference gene primers within the assay. Sequence reads were collapsed and filtered to measure the absolute abundance of every unique TCRbeta CDR3 rearrangement. For each sample, productive Simpson clonality was calculated as the square root of Simpson's diversity index across productive rearrangements. This is the immuneACCESS table as TCRdb keeps it, with only in-frame sequences that have V and J called. A part of the clones is gone; compared with another copy, unresolved V genes explain less than half, and the rest is unexplained. That table supplies the V and J calls and clone size; D and trimming were determined from the DNA. For this sample there are 200,000 to 250,000 clones; roughly 89% appear just once. About 9.4% of the sample is taken by the ten largest.

Rearrangement joined TRBV24-1 to TRBJ2-5; the D gene is perhaps TRBD1, on 5 matching bases. The sample comprised PBMCs or T cells enriched from blood (not recorded which). The sequence was obtained from a man aged 18 to 30 with acute COVID-19. The DNA sequence is given as TGTGCCACCAGTGTCCTAGGGGTCCAAGAGACCCAGTACTTC. Translation gives CATSVLGVQETQYF.